This T cell receptor beta chain was sequenced for a study of human T cells and chemical hapten exposure. This clonotype was counted at least ten times. Unique molecular identifiers were attached to individual cDNA molecules within the library. Authors' analysis steps: TCR counts had a median of about 99,000 per sample and spanned about 20,000 to 750,000. From the RACE reads, TCRdb called clonotypes with MiXCR, one entry per CDR3 protein. The V and J calls were determined by TCRdb, not by the authors. The sample comprises tens of thousands of distinct CDR3 sequences, about 10% of which are singletons, and less than 6.5% rests with the top ten. The time point: patch test 2, 6 weeks after DPC sensitization. Treatment noted: therapeutic diphenylcyclopropenone sensitization with weekly scalp DPC. This TCR was recovered from a woman in her forties or fifties with alopecia areata. Some clones in this sample may be carry-over from other donors' samples. This specimen consisted of whole blood, obtained in connection with sensitization to the hapten diphenylcyclopropenone (DPC).

As DNA, the CDR3 is TGCAGTGCTAGAGACGCAGTTTCCGATGAGCAGTTCTTC. The encoded protein is CSARDAVSDEQFF. The V and J genes are TRBV20-1 and TRBJ2-1; D uncertain. The CDR3 contains 13 residues. V was pared by 0 bases and J by 8 bases, with 11 bases between. Germline loops: CDR1 DFQATT, CDR2 SNEGSKA (reference sequence).